This TCR beta chain was observed in a study of shared clonotypes between healthy human individuals. The wider study: The study enrolled a couple of women and a few men aged 18 to 49. Points from the study as a whole: Clonotypes shared by all four sorted-subset donors had higher generation probabilities than non-shared clonotypes.

Looked up from germline, CDR1 is MNHNY and CDR2 is SVGAGI (reference sequence). The CDR3 extends over 11 amino acids. V was pared by 6 bases and J by 5 bases, with 7 bases between. Each replicate PCR on the sorted subsets used 200 ng DNA (around 31,000 T cell genomes). Sequencing was performed with immunoSEQ multiplex PCR; in TCRdb, only in-frame clones are kept and a portion is missing. Here the sample spans 2 million or so clones, about 95% being singletons. On this clone: Its specificity is not known.

The chain carries TRBV6-6 and TRBJ1-1; no definite D call. The TCR comes from a man younger than 35 in good health. The sequenced sample consisted of naive CD4+ T cells sorted from blood. Subset meaning: CD45RA+ positively selected. The CDR3 loop reads CASRKETEAFF. CDR3 bases: TGTGCCAGCAGGAAGGAGACTGAAGCTTTCTTT.